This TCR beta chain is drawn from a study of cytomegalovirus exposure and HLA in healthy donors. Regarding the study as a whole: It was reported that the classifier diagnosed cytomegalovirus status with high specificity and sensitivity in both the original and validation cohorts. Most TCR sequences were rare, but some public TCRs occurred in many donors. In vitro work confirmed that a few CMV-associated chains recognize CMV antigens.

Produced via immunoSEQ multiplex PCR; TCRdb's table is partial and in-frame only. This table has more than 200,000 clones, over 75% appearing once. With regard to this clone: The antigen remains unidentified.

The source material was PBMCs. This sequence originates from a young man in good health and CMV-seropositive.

This CDR3 is CASNAGFMNTEAFF. The CDR3 DNA sequence: TGTGCCAGCAACGCAGGTTTCATGAACACTGAAGCTTTCTTT. The V and J genes are TRBV14 and TRBJ1-1; D is undetermined. Trimming took off 7 bases at V and 0 bases at J, with 12 bases between the two ends. The CDR3 spans 14 residues. Germline values: CDR1 SGHDN, CDR2 FVKESK.